This T cell receptor beta chain came from a study of T cells in Graves' hyperthyroidism and ophthalmopathy. Points from the study as a whole: Before onset, by a median of around 6.4 months, the model predicted ophthalmopathy.

Amplified TCR beta CDR3 regions derived from RNA transcripts. TCR CDR3 underwent first-round RT-PCR with the HTBI primer set. TCRdb used MiXCR to reprocess the multiplex PCR reads, holding one entry per CDR3 protein. Among 640,000 or so distinct CDR3 sequences listed, approximately 15% were seen once. Lactation, pregnancy, other autoimmune disease or uncontrolled infection led to exclusion of patients. Fresh peripheral blood, about 10 ml of it, supplied the PBMCs. In its sample, this clonotype was seen many times. Its target is not known. Germline CDR1 is SNHLY and CDR2 is FYNNEI. V dropped 3 bases and J dropped 4; count of bases not matched to a gene: 11. This CDR3 region has 17 residues.

This sequence joins TRBV2 and TRBJ1-1; TRBD1 matches at 10 bases. This TCR was recovered from a woman between 18 and 30 years old with Graves' ophthalmopathy. Sequenced sample: blood. The DNA of the CDR3 is TGTGCCAGCAGTGAGTTACGGGGACAGGGGTTAGCCACTGAAGCTTTCTTT. Protein product: CASSELRGQGLATEAFF.